The clone carrying this T cell receptor beta chain was counted a single time. Germline loops: CDR1 LGHDT, CDR2 YNNKEL (reference sequence). The CDR3 contains 14 residues. V was shortened by 3 bases and J by 10 bases, with 13 bases between the two germline ends. Authors' processing steps: It was from reference gene primer amplification that nucleated cell counts were estimated. Data came from immunoSEQ multiplex PCR; TCRdb stores just in-frame clones and leaves some out. D and trimming come from the DNA, and the V and J calls and clone size come from that table. The repertoire consists of over 40,000 clones, with 91% occurring once and the leading ten covering approximately 5.9%. The entry originates in a study of blood T cell repertoires in COVID-19. On the study more broadly: The samples span acute and convalescent COVID-19 from the United States, Italy and Spain. The analysed material was cDNA or gDNA that came from T cells, B-cell-depleted T cells, or PBMCs.

The sequence was obtained from a man between 65 and 85 years old with active COVID-19. Source material: peripheral blood. The V call is TRBV3-1 (or the pseudogene TRBV3-2), the J call TRBJ1-6; perhaps TRBD1 as D (6 bases). CDR3 region: CASSQGASGSPLHF. CDR3 nucleotide sequence: TGTGCCAGCAGCCAGGGGGCCTCAGGCTCACCCCTCCACTTT.